This entry lists 23 T cell receptor beta chains sequenced from one sample in a study of metastatic and nonmetastatic thyroid tumors. Thyroid surgery took place with no prior treatment in any patient. TCRdb redid the clone calls on the PCR reads using MiXCR. The sample includes just under 45,000 clones, under 4% of them seen just once. The sequenced sample was blood. The receptor source for this set is a female donor with papillary thyroid cancer or a benign thyroid nodule (not recorded which). Some clones in this sample may be carry-over from other donors' samples.

This clone came up many times. A much larger clone lies a single base off, so this may be a read error. The chain couples TRBV15 to TRBJ2-1; the D gene is possibly TRBD2 (5 bases). This CDR3 region has 17 residues. Germline V CDR1 and CDR2: LNHNV, YYDKDF (reference sequence). V lost 4 bases to trimming and J lost 8 bases, with 24 bases between them. The CDR3 region is CATSIFPDGVVLDEQFF. The CDR3 bases are TGTGCCACCAGCATTTTCCCCGACGGGGTAGTGTTAGATGAGCAGTTCTTC.

This clone occurred a few times. This chain links TRBV27 with TRBJ2-2; TRBD1 aligns across 10 bases. The V gene's germline CDR1 is MNHEY and CDR2 SMNVEV (reference sequence). The J segment lost 7 bases and the V segment lost 5 bases, leaving 7 bases of the junction unmatched. The CDR3 is made up of 15 amino acids. For the CDR3, the DNA is TGTGCCAGCAGTCCCAGGACAGGGGGGTACGGGGAGCTGTTTTTT. Amino acids: CASSPRTGGYGELFF.

The chain employs TRBV20-1 and TRBJ1-2; the match to TRBD1 covers 7 bases. Germline values: CDR1 DFQATT, CDR2 SNEGSKA (reference sequence). There are 14 residues in the CDR3. After removal of 5 bases from V and 4 bases from J, the junction contained 10 bases not matched to a gene. CDR3 coding DNA: TGCAGTGCTCACCCGGGACAGTGGTCCTATGGCTACACCTTC. It yields the protein CSAHPGQWSYGYTF.

DNA of the CDR3: TGCGCCAGCAGCGGACAGGCGAACACTGAAGCTTTCTTT. Protein: CASSGQANTEAFF. The chain is built from TRBV10-2 and TRBJ1-1, with 7 bases identical to TRBD1. CDR3 length: 13 amino acids. Unmatched junction bases numbered 2, after V lost 6 bases and J lost 1 base. Germline loops: CDR1 WSHSY, CDR2 SAAADI.

DNA for the CDR3: TGTGCCAGCAGTTTCGACAGGGGTAGTCAGCCCCAGCATTTT. Its protein product is CASSFDRGSQPQHF. V gene TRBV6-5 combines with J gene TRBJ1-5; 8 bases align to TRBD1. The length of the CDR3 is 14 residues. Germline CDR1 and CDR2: MNHEY and SVGAGI. V trimming: 4 bases; J trimming: 6 bases; junction bases outside the gene matches: 5.

This clone was observed a handful of times. The rearrangement uses TRBV10-3 and TRBJ2-2, with 8 bases matching TRBD1. This CDR3 has 18 amino acids. V gave up 0 bases and J gave up 0 bases; unmatched junction bases: 6. Germline V lookup: CDR1 ENHRY, CDR2 SYGVKD. CDR3 in amino acids: CAISESDRGEANTGELFF. Written as DNA, the CDR3 is TGTGCCATCAGTGAGTCAGACAGGGGCGAAGCGAACACCGGGGAGCTGTTTTTT.

To note about this clone: One end of the junction fails to match germline, which may point to a read error. The V gene is TRBV11-3, the J gene TRBJ2-1; D not resolved. Germline CDR1 and CDR2: SGHNT and YENEEA. The CDR3 has 14 amino acids. CDR3 residues: CVSSLFVPSNVQFF. Here the CDR3 DNA reads TGTGTCAGCAGCTTGTTCGTCCCGAGCAATGTGCAGTTCTTC. The full variable domain, with the rest looked up from reference TRBV11-3 and TRBJ2-1, is EAGVVQSPRYKIIEKKQPVAFWCNPISGHNTLYWYLQNLGQGPELLIRYENEEAVDDSQLPKDRFSAERLKGVDSTLKIQPAELGDSAVYLCVSSLFVPSNVQFFGPGTRLTVL.

The rearrangement joins TRBV6-2 or TRBV6-3 to TRBJ1-3; tentative D call: TRBD1 (6 bases). Germline V gene lookup returns CDR1 MNHEY and CDR2 SVGEGT. The CDR3 consists of 15 residues. Trimming cost V 6 bases and J 8 bases, with 20 bases left between them. CDR3 DNA sequence: TGTGCCAGCAGCGATGCCTCGGGGGGGGCGGACACCATATATTTT. It codes for CASSDASGGADTIYF.

This clone has a count of ten or more. V is TRBV2 and J is TRBJ2-7; 8 bases map to TRBD2. Germline V gene sequence: CDR1 SNHLY, CDR2 FYNNEI. V lost 5 bases to trimming and J lost 2 bases; unmatched junction nucleotides: 8. CDR3 size: 15 residues. CDR3 loop: CASSSSKRGTYEQYF. The CDR3 region has the DNA TGTGCCAGCAGTTCTAGCAAGCGGGGGACCTACGAGCAGTACTTC.

This clone was seen ten or more times. V is TRBV5-1 and J is TRBJ2-7; 7 positions agree with TRBD1. This CDR3 contains 13 residues. Germline assignment: CDR1 SGHRS and CDR2 YFSETQ. V shed 3 bases, J shed 7 bases, and the junction held 7 bases outside the gene matches. Here the CDR3 reads CASSSIYRGEQYF. As DNA, the CDR3 is TGCGCCAGCAGCTCGATTTACAGGGGAGAGCAGTACTTC. Looking up the rest from reference TRBV5-1 and TRBJ2-7 gives the full variable domain: KAGVTQTPRYLIKTRGQQVTLSCSPISGHRSVSWYQQTPGQGLQFLFEYFSETQRNKGNFPGRFSGRQFSNSRSEMNVSTLELGDSALYLCASSSIYRGEQYFGPGTRLTVT.

This clone was counted a few times. J is TRBJ2-7 and V is TRBV6-1; 9 bases are a match to TRBD1. The CDR3 extends over 14 amino acids. The germline CDR1 and CDR2 sequences are MNHNS and SASEGT. V was clipped by 10 bases and J by 9 bases; unmatched bases: 16. The CDR3 coding sequence is TGTGCCACCGGAACCGACAGGGGGAATTCAGGGCAGTACTTC. Its protein product is CATGTDRGNSGQYF.

The table lists this clone with many counts. The V call is TRBV14, the J call TRBJ2-7; D is unclear. Germline V gene data show CDR1 as SGHDN and CDR2 as FVKESK. This CDR3 has 13 residues. V was pared by 2 bases and J by 5 bases, with 10 bases between. CDR3 residues: CASSQQLRNEQYF. CDR3 nucleotides: TGTGCCAGCAGCCAACAACTGCGTAACGAGCAGTACTTC.

There are many counts of this clone. A clone one base away is much larger, so this may be a read error. The gene calls are TRBV4-2 and TRBJ2-7, with D perhaps matching TRBD2 (6 bases). This CDR3 has 15 residues. Trimming removed 3 bases from V and 2 bases from J, with 14 bases in between. Germline V CDR1 and CDR2: LGHNA, YNFKEQ. CDR3 region: CASSHGGNPPYEQYF. CDR3 nucleotide sequence: TGTGCCAGCAGCCATGGAGGGAACCCCCCCTACGAGCAGTACTTC.

This clone showed up many times. The same CDR3 can be traced to other DNA sequences in this sample. This chain links TRBV19 with TRBJ2-5; D ambiguous. CDR1 is LNHDA and CDR2 is SQIVND in the germline V gene (reference sequence). Trimming took 1 base from V and 2 from J, leaving 5 bases between them. The CDR3 is made up of 13 amino acids. The CDR3 DNA sequence: TGTGCCAGTAGTATAGGGGGTCAAGAGACCCAGTACTTC. This encodes CASSIGGQETQYF.

In its sample, this clone was seen a few times. The chain carries TRBV6-6 and TRBJ2-3, with D unclear. In germline, CDR1 is MNHNY, CDR2 SVGAGI (reference sequence). The CDR3 totals 14 residues. V was cut by 0 bases and J by 6 bases, with 10 bases left in between. In nucleotides, the CDR3 is TGTGCCAGCAGTTACTCATCCGAGACGGATACGCAGTATTTT. The encoded protein is CASSYSSETDTQYF.

This clone was found many times. The chain combines TRBV11-2 with TRBJ2-1; TRBD2 agrees at 10 bases. This CDR3 contains 11 residues. Per germline, CDR1 SGHAT and CDR2 FQNNGV. This CDR3 is CASGRSFEQFF. CDR3 bases: TGTGCTAGCGGGAGGAGTTTTGAGCAGTTCTTC.

This clone was seen repeatedly, ten times or more. This may come from a read error, since a much larger clone is one base off. V is TRBV4-1 and J is TRBJ1-4; D gene uncertain. In germline, CDR1 is MGHRA, CDR2 YSYEKL. The CDR3 has 16 amino acids. The CDR3 spells CTSSPTSILRGEKLFF. The CDR3 region has the DNA TGCACCAGCAGCCCGACCTCGATACTTCGAGGGGAAAAACTGTTTTTT.

This clone has ten or more counts. This chain connects TRBV4-1 to TRBJ1-5, with TRBD1 as a possible D gene (6 bases). Germline assignment: CDR1 MGHRA and CDR2 YSYEKL. Trimming removed 1 base at V and 2 bases at J, with 9 bases between. The CDR3 is 15 residues long. The CDR3 spells CASSQASGGNQPQHF. The CDR3 DNA reads as TGCGCCAGCAGCCAAGCTTCAGGGGGCAATCAGCCCCAGCATTTT.

In its sample, this clone ranks as medium-sized (0.01 to 0.1%). V is TRBV6-1 and J is TRBJ1-3; possible D gene TRBD1, 5 bases. The germline CDR1 and CDR2 sequences are MNHNS and SASEGT. This CDR3 spans 16 amino acids. V lost 6 bases and J lost 4, with 19 bases in between. The CDR3 region is CASSAELGEKGNTIYF. CDR3 bases: TGTGCCAGCAGCGCTGAACTGGGGGAGAAGGGAAACACCATATATTTT.

This clone was detected many times. The chain carries TRBV28 and TRBJ1-2, with TRBD1 identical over 7 bases. Germline CDR1 reads MDHEN; CDR2 reads SYDVKM. The CDR3 covers 14 residues. With V trimmed by 4 bases and J by 7 bases, 9 bases remained unmatched. CDR3 loop: CASSSTGVVSGYTF. CDR3 bases: TGTGCCAGCAGTTCTACAGGGGTAGTAAGTGGCTACACCTTC.

Ten or more counts support this clone. The rearrangement links TRBV18 to TRBJ2-2; D call uncertain. Trimming left V 3 bases short and J 0 bases short, with 11 bases between. Germline V gene data show CDR1 as KGHSH and CDR2 as LQKENI. The CDR3 extends over 16 amino acids. In nucleotides, the CDR3 is TGTGCCAGCTCACCCCTTGCTTCCACGAACACCGGGGAGCTGTTTTTT. Its protein is CASSPLASTNTGELFF.

This rearrangement joins TRBV6-2 or TRBV6-3 to TRBJ2-7; D possibly corresponds to TRBD1 (6 bases). Trimming removed 0 bases at V and 2 bases at J, with 14 bases between. The CDR3 runs to 16 residues. The germline CDR1 and CDR2 sequences are MNHEY and SVGEGT. This chain's CDR3 is CASSYSTATGTYEQYF. CDR3 nucleotides: TGTGCCAGCAGTTACTCCACTGCGACAGGCACCTACGAGCAGTACTTC.

The chain combines TRBV28 with TRBJ1-2; 10 positions match TRBD1. V trimming: 5 bases; J trimming: 5 bases; junction bases outside the gene matches: 2. CDR1 is MDHEN and CDR2 is SYDVKM in the germline V gene. This CDR3 region has 13 residues. The CDR3 DNA sequence: TGTGCCAGCAGTCGACAGGGGGCATATGGCTACACCTTC. This translates into CASSRQGAYGYTF.